This T cell receptor (beta chain) was identified in a study of CD8+ T cells in alopecia areata. Across the whole study: Using the percentage of affected scalp area, treated patients' severity was scored. Study observations and caveats: In lesional scalp, particularly from alopecia totalis/universalis, clonality was higher than in normal scalp.

cDNA prepared by RNA extraction and subsequent reverse transcription served as the template for sequencing. Sequenced by immunoSEQ multiplex PCR; TCRdb stores in-frame clones only, minus some. The sample carries around 100,000 clones, around 86% recorded once. Treatment denoted: oral pan-JAK inhibitor, 5-10 mg twice daily. Individuals with alopecia areata gave both lesional scalp punch biopsies and peripheral blood for collection. On this clone: What it binds is unknown.

V lost 8 bases, J lost 0 bases, and 10 bases stayed unmatched. The CDR3 sequence is 15 residues long. The V gene's germline CDR1 is SNHLY and CDR2 FYNNEI. This specimen consisted of CD8+ T cells sorted from blood, obtained at week 34, from a patient treated with tofacitinib. The source is a human donor with alopecia areata. This sequence joins TRBV2 and TRBJ2-7; 7 bases fit TRBD1. The CDR3 DNA sequence: TGTGCCAGCCGGAAGGGACAGACCAGCTCCTACGAGCAGTACTTC. Its translation is CASRKGQTSSYEQYF.